This TCR beta chain was sequenced for a study of CD8+ T cells in alopecia areata. This clone was counted a single time. Its antigen is still unknown. The germline CDR1 and CDR2 sequences are MNHEY and SMNVEV (reference sequence). Trimming stripped 8 bases from V and 3 bases from J, with 20 bases between. The CDR3 extends over 15 amino acids. General study results and limits: More clonal than normal scalp was lesional scalp, particularly alopecia totalis/universalis.

Extraction and reverse transcription of RNA yielded cDNA as the sequencing template. The assay was immunoSEQ multiplex PCR, and TCRdb's table has in-frame clones only and misses some. The sample consists of some 160,000 clones, approximately 65% of them appearing once. The chain has TRBV27 and TRBJ2-7; TRBD1 is a possible D gene (5 bases). This TCR was recovered from a human donor in good health. Sequenced material: CD8+ T cells sorted from blood. For the CDR3, the DNA is TGTGCCAGCCAGTTGGCGCCCACAGGAAACTACGAGCAGTACTTC. This translates into CASQLAPTGNYEQYF.